The next 19 T cell receptor beta chains were all read from a single sample in a study of T-cell reconstitution after alpha-beta-depleted transplantation in children. For TCRbeta, the library was prepared with unique molecular identifiers. A single record per CDR3 protein comes from TCRdb applying MiXCR to the PCR reads. Seen here are 400,000 to 450,000 distinct CDR3 sequences, over 40% observed once, and the top ten hold around 29%. The material was PBMCs, obtained before TCRalphabeta/CD19-depleted stem cell transplant. Every receptor here comes from a girl aged 2 to 10 with aplastic anemia, due to receive a stem cell transplant.

This clonotype has at least ten counts. As DNA, the CDR3 is TGTGCCAGCAGTCTTCCACTAGCGGGAGATACGCAGTATTTT. Translation: CASSLPLAGDTQYF. The J gene is TRBJ2-3, the V gene TRBV27; TRBD2 matches 9 bases. This CDR3 is 14 amino acids long. Germline V gives CDR1 MNHEY, CDR2 SMNVEV (reference sequence). Trimming took 5 bases from V and 5 from J; bases not matched to a gene: 5.

The J gene is TRBJ2-7, the V gene TRBV25-1; the D is unclear. This CDR3 has 14 residues. In germline, CDR1 is MGHDK, CDR2 SYGVNS. V dropped 8 bases and J dropped 0 bases, with 14 bases sitting between them. The CDR3 protein is CASSTSTSSYEQYF. CDR3 DNA sequence: TGTGCCAGCTCAACGTCGACCAGCTCCTACGAGCAGTACTTC.

This clonotype was seen only a few times. This sequence joins TRBV4-2 and TRBJ1-2, with a weak D call TRBD1 (5 bases). Per the germline V gene, CDR1 is LGHNA and CDR2 is YNFKEQ. The CDR3 length is 15 residues. Trimming cost V 2 bases and J 8 bases, with 18 bases left between them. CDR3 residues: CASSQTGDPSRGYTF. DNA for the CDR3: TGTGCCAGCAGCCAAACTGGGGACCCATCGAGGGGCTACACCTTC.

In regard to this clonotype: A much larger clone differs by one base, so this may be a read error. V and J are TRBV7-9 and TRBJ2-7; D may be TRBD2 (6 bases). This CDR3 is 15 amino acids long. The V and J ends lost 6 bases and 0 bases respectively, with 15 bases between them. Germline assignment: CDR1 SEHNR and CDR2 FQNEAQ (reference sequence). CDR3 nucleotides: TGTGCCAGCAGAAACCCGGGACTCGGCTCCTACGAGCAGTACTTC. Encoded protein: CASRNPGLGSYEQYF. The full variable domain, in which reference TRBV7-9 and TRBJ2-7 provide the parts outside the CDR3, is DTGVSQNPRHKITKRGQNVTFRCDPISEHNRLYWYRQTLGQGPEFLTYFQNEAQLEKSRLLSDRFSAERPKGSFSTLEIQRTEQGDSAMYLCASRNPGLGSYEQYFGPGTRLTVT.

At least ten counts were recorded for this clonotype. This chain connects TRBV29-1 to TRBJ1-1, with D possibly being TRBD1 (5 bases). The CDR3 spans 12 residues. Germline V gene sequence: CDR1 SQVTM, CDR2 ANQGSEA. Between the trimmed V and J ends, which lost 8 bases and 7 bases, there was a span of 17 bases. CDR3 residues: CSSNEGRGEAFF. CDR3 nucleotides: TGCAGCTCGAACGAGGGGAGGGGTGAAGCTTTCTTT.

This clonotype was seen only a few times. No conserved phenylalanine or tryptophan is present at the end of the CDR3, so a read error is the likely explanation. Because the CDR3's place on the DNA is in doubt, the DNA is left out and the CDR3 is given as listed by TCRdb. This rearrangement joins TRBV3-1 to TRBJ2-7; TRBD2 reflects the table's D call only, with no check against the DNA. Germline CDR1 and CDR2: LGHDT and YNNKEL (reference sequence). With termini counted, the CDR3 has 12 amino acids. The CDR3 sequence: CASSRGLADHVG.

The V call is TRBV6-1, the J call TRBJ2-2, with D possibly TRBD2 on 5 matching bases. V lost 5 bases to trimming and J lost 2 bases, with 9 bases between them. The CDR3 is 14 amino acids. Germline-derived CDR1 and CDR2 are MNHNS and SASEGT. The CDR3 sequence is CASSPGINTGELFF. The CDR3 DNA reads TGTGCCAGCAGTCCCGGGATCAACACCGGGGAGCTGTTTTTT.

This clonotype was counted many times. The V call is TRBV7-9, the J call TRBJ1-1, with no clear D. CDR1 SEHNR and CDR2 FQNEAQ come from the germline V gene (reference sequence). The CDR3 covers 15 residues. The V end was cut by 4 bases, the J end by 0 bases, with 12 bases between. CDR3 DNA: TGTGCCAGCAGCTCGGAGGGTCACCTGAACACTGAAGCTTTCTTT. Its protein product is CASSSEGHLNTEAFF.

This CDR3 reads CASSPQGYAQFF. Written as DNA, the CDR3 is TGTGCCAGCAGTCCCCAGGGGTACGCGCAGTTCTTC. The rearrangement links TRBV7-9 to TRBJ2-1; D perhaps matches TRBD1 (6 bases). This CDR3 is built from 12 residues. From germline, CDR1 is SEHNR and CDR2 FQNEAQ (reference sequence). Trimming took off 6 bases at V and 12 bases at J, with 15 bases between the two ends. Full variable domain (remainder filled in from reference TRBV7-9 and TRBJ2-1): DTGVSQNPRHKITKRGQNVTFRCDPISEHNRLYWYRQTLGQGPEFLTYFQNEAQLEKSRLLSDRFSAERPKGSFSTLEIQRTEQGDSAMYLCASSPQGYAQFFGPGTRLTVL.

This clonotype appeared many times. This chain uses TRBV5-1 with TRBJ1-4, with 8 bases matching TRBD1. V lost 2 bases, J lost 2 bases, and 8 bases stayed unmatched. The CDR3 has 17 residues. Germline V gene sequence: CDR1 SGHRS, CDR2 YFSETQ. The CDR3 here is CASSFGQGPLTNEKLFF. Written as DNA, the CDR3 is TGCGCCAGCAGCTTCGGACAGGGCCCCTTGACTAATGAAAAACTGTTTTTT.

The V call is TRBV12-3 or TRBV12-4, the J call TRBJ1-1, with D hard to call. V was shortened by 2 bases and J by 1 base, with 8 bases between the two germline ends. The CDR3 loop spans 14 amino acids. In nucleotides, the CDR3 is TGTGCCAGCAGTTTACTGGGGAGGAACACTGAAGCTTTCTTT. Residues: CASSLLGRNTEAFF.

Note on this clonotype: Compared with germline, one end of the junction differs, possibly owing to a read error. The J gene is TRBJ2-2, the V gene TRBV7-2; the D is unclear. This CDR3 region has 16 residues. Germline CDR1 SGHTA, CDR2 FQGNSA. CDR3 bases: TGTGCCAGCAGCTTTTTAACCACAACTCGCACCGAGGAGCTGTTTTTT. It is translated as CASSFLTTTRTEELFF.

Ten or more counts support this clonotype. V and J are TRBV20-1 and TRBJ1-1; no reliable D call. The germline V gene encodes CDR1 DFQATT and CDR2 SNEGSKA (reference sequence). The CDR3 is 11 residues long. V lost 8 bases to trimming and J lost 14 bases, with 21 bases between them. The CDR3 DNA follows: TGCAGTCCTGACAATAAGCGACCGGCGTTCTTT. As protein: CSPDNKRPAFF.

The V call is TRBV20-1, the J call TRBJ2-2; the D gene is possibly TRBD1 (6 bases). This CDR3 region has 13 residues. The V end was cut by 5 bases, the J end by 4 bases, with 11 bases between. CDR1 DFQATT and CDR2 SNEGSKA come from the germline V gene (reference sequence). Here the CDR3 reads CSAYRAGTGELFF. The CDR3 bases are TGCAGTGCTTACAGGGCCGGCACCGGGGAGCTGTTTTTT.

The chain joins TRBV28 to TRBJ1-3; no clear D gene. The CDR3 is 14 amino acids. Trimming took off 5 bases at V and 4 bases at J, with 12 bases between the two ends. Per germline, CDR1 MDHEN and CDR2 SYDVKM. The CDR3, as DNA: TGTGCCAGCAGTCCGCTCTGGCAGGGAAACACCATATATTTT. It yields the protein CASSPLWQGNTIYF. The complete variable domain, with remaining parts taken from reference TRBV28 and TRBJ1-3, reads DVKVTQSSRYLVKRTGEKVFLECVQDMDHENMFWYRQDPGLGLRLIYFSYDVKMKEKGDIPEGYSVSREKKERFSLILESASTNQTSMYLCASSPLWQGNTIYFGEGSWLTVV.

The V gene is TRBV20-1, the J gene TRBJ2-1; 11 positions agree with TRBD2. With 6 bases clipped from V and 2 bases from J, the junction kept 3 bases outside the gene matches. Germline lookup yields CDR1 DFQATT and CDR2 SNEGSKA (reference sequence). This CDR3 is built from 14 residues. Here the CDR3 DNA reads TGCAGTGCCATACTAGCGGGAGCCTACAATGAGCAGTTCTTC. Amino acids: CSAILAGAYNEQFF.

This clonotype was detected only a few times. The chain links TRBV21-1 to TRBJ1-4; TRBD1, as called in the table, went unchecked against the DNA. TRBV21-1 is a pseudogene locus. The CDR3 consists of 15 residues. CDR3 nucleotide sequence: TGTGCCAGCAGCAGATCAGAGGGGGGTAATGAAAAACTGTTTTTT. The encoded protein is CASSRSEGGNEKLFF.

This clonotype was observed a handful of times. The rearrangement uses TRBV4-1 and TRBJ2-2, with 7 bases aligning to TRBD2. V lost 8 bases to trimming and J lost 1 base; unmatched junction nucleotides: 7. This CDR3 region has 15 residues. The germline CDR1 and CDR2 sequences are MGHRA and YSYEKL. CDR3 coding DNA: TGCGCCAGCCACCAAGCGGGGCAGAACACCGGGGAGCTGTTTTTT. It encodes CASHQAGQNTGELFF.

The chain recombines TRBV9 with TRBJ1-6; the match to TRBD1 covers 7 bases. The CDR3 spans 16 residues. After removal of 0 bases from V and 9 bases from J, the junction contained 9 bases not matched to a gene. Germline assignment: CDR1 SGDLS and CDR2 YYNGEE. Here the CDR3 DNA reads TGTGCCAGCAGCGTAGGGCAGGGGGAGCTACGTTCACCCCTCCACTTT. Its protein product is CASSVGQGELRSPLHF. Based on the CDR3 plus reference TRBV9 and TRBJ1-6, the full variable domain is DSGVTQTPKHLITATGQRVTLRCSPRSGDLSVYWYQQSLDQGLQFLIQYYNGEERAKGNILERFSAQQFPDLHSELNLSSLELGDSALYFCASSVGQGELRSPLHFGNGTRLTVT.